These T cell receptor beta chains were read from a single sample in a study of blood T cell repertoires in COVID-19. The assay was immunoSEQ multiplex PCR, and TCRdb's table has in-frame clones only and misses some. The sample consists of tens of thousands of clones, 88% of them appearing once. The sequencing input was peripheral blood. The receptors were gathered from a human donor in a cohort sampled during active COVID-19. Each CDR3 is given with its conserved first and last residue. The D gene is left open where the match is weak. Where a row states a size, it is once, few, many or the class of an expanded clone; other rows omit it.

V: TRBV24-1
size: -
J: TRBJ2-7
D: -
DNA: TGTGCCACCAGTGATCCGGGGAGCGAGCAGTACTTC
CDR3: CATSDPGSEQYF

V: TRBV29-1
size: -
J: TRBJ1-1
D: -
DNA: TGCAGCGCCGCGCCGTCGGTTGTCACTGAAGCTTTCTTT
CDR3: CSAAPSVVTEAFF

V: TRBV19
size: few
J: TRBJ1-1
D: TRBD1
DNA: TGTGCCAGTAGTCGGACAGGGGTGAACACTGAAGCTTTCTTT
CDR3: CASSRTGVNTEAFF

V: TRBV2
size: -
J: TRBJ1-2
D: -
DNA: TGTGCCAGCGATCAGGGGAATGGCTACACCTTC
CDR3: CASDQGNGYTF

V: TRBV6-5
size: -
J: TRBJ1-1
D: -
DNA: TGTGCCAGCAGTTCTAACACTGAAGCTTTCTTT
CDR3: CASSSNTEAFF

V: TRBV5-1
size: -
J: TRBJ2-7
D: -
DNA: TGCGCCAGCAGCTCAACATCGTACGAGCAGTACTTC
CDR3: CASSSTSYEQYF

V: TRBV6-5
size: -
J: TRBJ2-7
D: TRBD1
DNA: TGTGCCAGCAGCCACGTGGGACAGGGGATCCACGAGCAGTACTTC
CDR3: CASSHVGQGIHEQYF

V: TRBV7-6
size: -
J: TRBJ2-1
D: TRBD1
DNA: TGTGCCAGCACCCTCATTGGACAGGGGGCGTTCGAAGGGCATGAGCAGTTCTTC
CDR3: CASTLIGQGAFEGHEQFF

V: TRBV7-2
size: -
J: TRBJ1-5
D: -
DNA: TGTGCCAGCAGCTCCTACGGGGATCAGCCCCAGCATTTT
CDR3: CASSSYGDQPQHF

V: TRBV9
size: -
J: TRBJ2-1
D: TRBD2
DNA: TGTGCCAGCAGCCGACTAGCGGGGGGAAACAATGAGCAGTTCTTC
CDR3: CASSRLAGGNNEQFF

V: TRBV3-1/TRBV3-2
size: -
J: TRBJ2-5
D: -
DNA: TGTGCCAGCAGAAAGTGGGACAACAAGCAAGAGACCCAGTACTTC
CDR3: CASRKWDNKQETQYF

V: TRBV27
size: -
J: TRBJ1-2
D: -
DNA: TGTGCCAGCAGAACAGAGTTCCGGGGCTACACCTTC
CDR3: CASRTEFRGYTF

V: TRBV14
size: -
J: TRBJ2-7
D: -
DNA: TGTGCCAGCAGCCAAGCAGGGCGGGAGCAGTACTTC
CDR3: CASSQAGREQYF

V: TRBV9
size: -
J: TRBJ2-5
D: TRBD1
DNA: TGTGCCAGCAGCGTGGGGACAGGGAGCCCCCGAGAGACCCAGTACTTC
CDR3: CASSVGTGSPRETQYF

V: TRBV6-5
size: -
J: TRBJ1-2
D: TRBD1
DNA: TGTGCCAGCAGCCGGGACAGGAGGAAGGATGGCTACACCTTC
CDR3: CASSRDRRKDGYTF

V: TRBV5-1
size: -
J: TRBJ1-1
D: TRBD1
DNA: TGCGCCAGCACCGACAGGGGAGCCGGGACTGAAGCTTTCTTT
CDR3: CASTDRGAGTEAFF

V: TRBV4-3
size: -
J: TRBJ1-1
D: -
DNA: TGCGCCAGCAGCCAAGATGGAGAATGGTCTGAAGCTTTCTTT
CDR3: CASSQDGEWSEAFF

V: TRBV28
size: -
J: TRBJ1-2
D: TRBD1
DNA: TGTGCCAGCAGTCTTCGACAGGGTGGGAACTATGGCTACACCTTC
CDR3: CASSLRQGGNYGYTF

V: TRBV12-5
size: -
J: TRBJ1-2
D: -
DNA: TGTGCTAGTGGTTTTTGGGCCAGGGGATATGGCTACACCTTC
CDR3: CASGFWARGYGYTF

V: TRBV7-3
size: -
J: TRBJ2-7
D: TRBD2
DNA: TGTGCCAGCAGCTTAATGGGCGGGAGCTTTAACGAGCAGTACTTC
CDR3: CASSLMGGSFNEQYF

V: TRBV9
size: once
J: TRBJ2-5
D: TRBD2
DNA: TGTGCCATGCGGACTAGCGGGAAGTCAGGAGAGACCCAGTACTTC
CDR3: CAMRTSGKSGETQYF

V: TRBV10-3
size: -
J: TRBJ2-7
D: TRBD1
DNA: TGTGCCATCAGTTTACAGGGGGGCCCCTACGAGCAGTACTTC
CDR3: CAISLQGGPYEQYF

V: TRBV9
size: -
J: TRBJ1-5
D: -
DNA: TGTGCCAGCAGCGTGGGTGGGCTTCAGCCCCAGCATTTT
CDR3: CASSVGGLQPQHF

V: TRBV10-3
size: -
J: TRBJ2-3
D: TRBD2
DNA: TGTGCCATCAGTGATGGAGCGGGGGGTCTCACAGATACGCAGTATTTT
CDR3: CAISDGAGGLTDTQYF

V: TRBV7-2
size: -
J: TRBJ2-7
D: TRBD1
DNA: TGTGCCAGCAGCACGCACGGGACAGGGCCCTACGAGCAGTACTTC
CDR3: CASSTHGTGPYEQYF

V: TRBV4-2
size: -
J: TRBJ1-4
D: TRBD1
DNA: TGTGCCAGCAGCTCACCCCTTGGGACAGGGCGAGAAGAAAAACTGTTTTTT
CDR3: CASSSPLGTGREEKLFF

V: TRBV6-5
size: -
J: TRBJ1-4
D: TRBD1
DNA: TGTGCCAGCAGTTACTCAACCGGGACAGGGGAGAGGAAACTGTTTTTT
CDR3: CASSYSTGTGERKLFF

V: TRBV30
size: -
J: TRBJ1-3
D: TRBD1
DNA: TGTGCCTGGAGTTTGACAGGGGGTCGTAGTGGAAACACCATATATTTT
CDR3: CAWSLTGGRSGNTIYF

V: TRBV7-2
size: -
J: TRBJ2-2
D: -
DNA: TGTGCCAGCAGCCTGGGGGGGGCCCCCGGGGAGCTGTTTTTT
CDR3: CASSLGGAPGELFF

V: TRBV18
size: -
J: TRBJ1-6
D: -
DNA: TGTGCCAGCTCACCATTGGGAGGGAGGAATTCACCCCTCCACTTT
CDR3: CASSPLGGRNSPLHF

V: TRBV13
size: once
J: TRBJ1-1
D: TRBD1
DNA: TGTGCCAGCAGCCCCAGTGGGGACAGGGGATTTGGGACTGAAGCTTTCTTT
CDR3: CASSPSGDRGFGTEAFF

V: TRBV30
size: -
J: TRBJ2-7
D: TRBD1
DNA: TGTGCCTGGAGACCACAGGGGTTTGGCGAGCAGTACTTC
CDR3: CAWRPQGFGEQYF

V: TRBV5-6
size: -
J: TRBJ2-1
D: TRBD2
DNA: TGTGCCAGCAGCTTCGGTCTAGCGGGGGGGACCTCCTACAATGAGCAGTTCTTC
CDR3: CASSFGLAGGTSYNEQFF

V: TRBV14
size: -
J: TRBJ2-7
D: -
DNA: TGTGCCAGCAGCCACCTCGGGGGGGACAGGGACTCCTACGAGCAGTACTTC
CDR3: CASSHLGGDRDSYEQYF

V: TRBV7-2
size: -
J: TRBJ2-1
D: TRBD2
DNA: TGTGCCAGCAGCATAGCGGGGGGTTCCTACAATGAGCAGTTCTTC
CDR3: CASSIAGGSYNEQFF

V: TRBV7-8
size: -
J: TRBJ2-5
D: -
DNA: TGTGCCAGCAGCTTAGGGACAGAGGAGACCCAGTACTTC
CDR3: CASSLGTEETQYF

V: TRBV11-1
size: -
J: TRBJ1-2
D: -
DNA: TGTGCCAGCAGCCCCCAGGGTAGCTATGGCTACACCTTC
CDR3: CASSPQGSYGYTF

V: TRBV7-2
size: once
J: TRBJ1-6
D: -
DNA: TGTGCCAGCAGCTTCGGGTCCTCACCCCTCCACTTT
CDR3: CASSFGSSPLHF

V: TRBV19
size: -
J: TRBJ1-1
D: TRBD1
DNA: TGTGCCAGTAGTACCTTGACAGGGTTCAACACTGAAGCTTTCTTT
CDR3: CASSTLTGFNTEAFF

V: TRBV19
size: -
J: TRBJ1-2
D: TRBD1
DNA: TGTGCCAGTAGGATGCAGGGGGTCGATGGCTACACCTTC
CDR3: CASRMQGVDGYTF